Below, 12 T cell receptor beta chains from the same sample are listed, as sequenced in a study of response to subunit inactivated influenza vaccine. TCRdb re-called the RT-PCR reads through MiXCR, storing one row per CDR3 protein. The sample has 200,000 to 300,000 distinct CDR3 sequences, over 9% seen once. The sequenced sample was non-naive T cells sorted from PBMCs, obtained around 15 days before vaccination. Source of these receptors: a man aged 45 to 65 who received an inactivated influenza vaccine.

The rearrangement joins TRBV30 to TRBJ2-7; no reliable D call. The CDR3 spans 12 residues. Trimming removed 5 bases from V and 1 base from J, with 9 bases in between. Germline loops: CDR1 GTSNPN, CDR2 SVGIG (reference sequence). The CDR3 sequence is CAWSIGSYEQYF. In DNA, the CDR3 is TGTGCCTGGTCTATTGGATCCTACGAGCAGTACTTC.

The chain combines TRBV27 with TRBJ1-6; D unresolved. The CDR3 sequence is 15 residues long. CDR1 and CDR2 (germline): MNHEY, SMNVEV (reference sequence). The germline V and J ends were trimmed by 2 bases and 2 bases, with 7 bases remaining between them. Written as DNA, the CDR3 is TGTGCCAGCAGTTTAGGGTCGACCTATAATTCACCCCTCCACTTT. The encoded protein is CASSLGSTYNSPLHF.

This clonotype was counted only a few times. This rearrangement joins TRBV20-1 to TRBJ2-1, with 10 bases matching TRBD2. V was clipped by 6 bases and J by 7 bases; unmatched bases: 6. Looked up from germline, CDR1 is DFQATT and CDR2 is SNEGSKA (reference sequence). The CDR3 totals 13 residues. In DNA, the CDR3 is TGCAGTGCCGGACTAGCGGTTCAAAATGAGCAGTTCTTC. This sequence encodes CSAGLAVQNEQFF.

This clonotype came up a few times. The CDR3 is CASSPKRRYTDTQYF. The CDR3 coding sequence is TGTGCCAGCAGCCCTAAACGCAGGTACACAGATACGCAGTATTTT. The chain uses TRBV7-9 and TRBJ2-3; D gene ambiguous. Trimming shortened V by 5 bases and J by 2 bases, and 14 bases separated the two germline ends. There are 15 residues in the CDR3. CDR1 is SEHNR, CDR2 FQNEAQ, per germline (reference sequence).

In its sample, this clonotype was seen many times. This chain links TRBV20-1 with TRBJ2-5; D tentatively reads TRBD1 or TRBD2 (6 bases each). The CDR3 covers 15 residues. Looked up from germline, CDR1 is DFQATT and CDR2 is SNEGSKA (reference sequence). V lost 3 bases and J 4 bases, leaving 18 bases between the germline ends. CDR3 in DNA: TGCAGTGCTAGTGGGGCCACAGGGACTGGAGAGACCCAGTACTTC. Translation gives CSASGATGTGETQYF.

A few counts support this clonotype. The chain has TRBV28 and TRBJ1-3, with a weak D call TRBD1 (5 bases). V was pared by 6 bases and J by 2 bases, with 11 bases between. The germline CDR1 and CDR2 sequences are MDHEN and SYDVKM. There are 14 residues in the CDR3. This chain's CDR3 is CASRGAGTGNTIYF. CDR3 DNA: TGTGCCAGCAGAGGGGCGGGAACTGGAAACACCATATATTTT.

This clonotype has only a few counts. The CDR3 region is CASSVGGAWTNEKLFF. CDR3 in DNA: TGTGCCAGCAGCGTAGGGGGAGCGTGGACTAATGAAAAACTGTTTTTT. The chain recombines TRBV9 with TRBJ1-4; D unresolved. There are 16 residues in the CDR3. V dropped 0 bases and J dropped 2 bases, with 11 bases sitting between them. From germline, CDR1 is SGDLS and CDR2 YYNGEE.

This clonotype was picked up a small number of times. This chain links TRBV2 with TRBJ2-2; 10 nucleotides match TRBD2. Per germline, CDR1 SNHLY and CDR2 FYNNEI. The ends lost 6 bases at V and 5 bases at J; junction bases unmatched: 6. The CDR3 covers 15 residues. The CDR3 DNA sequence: TGTGCCAGCAGCCCTCTAGCGGGAGAGACCGGGGAGCTGTTTTTT. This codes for CASSPLAGETGELFF.

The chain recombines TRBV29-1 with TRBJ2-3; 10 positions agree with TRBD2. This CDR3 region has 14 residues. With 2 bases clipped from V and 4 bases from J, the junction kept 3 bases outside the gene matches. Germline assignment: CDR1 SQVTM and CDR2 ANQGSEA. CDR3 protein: CSVESSGRSDTQYF. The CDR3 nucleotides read TGCAGCGTTGAAAGTAGCGGGAGGTCAGATACGCAGTATTTT.

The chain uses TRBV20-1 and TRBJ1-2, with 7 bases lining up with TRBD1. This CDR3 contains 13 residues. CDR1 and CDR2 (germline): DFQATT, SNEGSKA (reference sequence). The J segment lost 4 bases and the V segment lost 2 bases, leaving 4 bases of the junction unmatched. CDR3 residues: CSARPTGVYGYTF. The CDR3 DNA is TGCAGTGCTAGACCCACAGGGGTCTATGGCTACACCTTC.

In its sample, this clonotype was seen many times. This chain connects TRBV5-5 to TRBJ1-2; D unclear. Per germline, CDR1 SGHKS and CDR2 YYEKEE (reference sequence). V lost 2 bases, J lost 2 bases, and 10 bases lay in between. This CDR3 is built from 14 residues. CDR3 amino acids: CASSFGVMNYGYTF. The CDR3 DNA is TGTGCCAGCAGCTTTGGGGTAATGAACTATGGCTACACCTTC.

Written as DNA, the CDR3 is TGTGCCAGCAGCTTGTGGCAGGGAAACTACGAGCAGTACTTC. It yields the protein CASSLWQGNYEQYF. This sequence joins TRBV5-6 and TRBJ2-7, with a possible D match to TRBD1 (5 bases). In germline, CDR1 is SGHDT, CDR2 YYEEEE. The CDR3 contains 14 residues. Trimming pared 1 base from V and 3 bases from J, leaving 11 bases between. Full variable domain (remainder filled in from reference TRBV5-6 and TRBJ2-7): DAGVTQSPTHLIKTRGQQVTLRCSPKSGHDTVSWYQQALGQGPQFIFQYYEEEERQRGNFPDRFSGHQFPNYSSELNVNALLLGDSALYLCASSLWQGNYEQYFGPGTRLTVT.